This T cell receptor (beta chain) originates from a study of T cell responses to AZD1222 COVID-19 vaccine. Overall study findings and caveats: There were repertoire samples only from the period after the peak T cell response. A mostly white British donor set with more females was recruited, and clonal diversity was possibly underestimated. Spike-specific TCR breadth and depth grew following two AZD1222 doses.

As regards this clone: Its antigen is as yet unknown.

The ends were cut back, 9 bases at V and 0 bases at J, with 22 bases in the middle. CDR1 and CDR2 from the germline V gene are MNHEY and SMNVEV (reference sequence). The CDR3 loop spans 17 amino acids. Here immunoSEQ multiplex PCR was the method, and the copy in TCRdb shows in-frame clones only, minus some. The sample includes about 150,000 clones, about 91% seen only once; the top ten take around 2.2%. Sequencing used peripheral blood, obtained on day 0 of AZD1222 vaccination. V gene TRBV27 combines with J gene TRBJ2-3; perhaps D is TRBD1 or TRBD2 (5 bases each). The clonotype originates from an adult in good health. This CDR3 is CARESRDLKRSTDTQYF. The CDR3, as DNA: TGTGCCAGGGAATCCCGGGACCTAAAGCGTAGCACAGATACGCAGTATTTT.